This T cell receptor (beta chain) was observed in a study of cytomegalovirus exposure and HLA in healthy donors. General observations from the study: Serostatus for CMV was the only available immune exposure information.

The V gene's germline CDR1 is MDHEN and CDR2 SYDVKM. This CDR3 region has 11 residues. Deletions cut 6 bases from V and 5 bases from J, with 4 bases between. The PCR contained 60 Vbeta and 13 Jbeta primers. Here immunoSEQ multiplex PCR was the method, and the copy in TCRdb shows in-frame clones only, minus some. The sample holds some 200,000 clones, over 65% seen once. In this sample, this clone turned up a few times. The antigen is undetermined. The receptor's source is a man aged 35 to 55 in good health and CMV-seronegative. The V gene is TRBV28, the J gene TRBJ1-4; D gene unclear. Sequenced input: PBMCs. Here the CDR3 DNA reads TGTGCCAGCAGCCGGAATGAAAAACTGTTTTTT. It encodes CASSRNEKLFF. The whole variable domain, filled in from reference TRBV28 and TRBJ1-4, reads DVKVTQSSRYLVKRTGEKVFLECVQDMDHENMFWYRQDPGLGLRLIYFSYDVKMKEKGDIPEGYSVSREKKERFSLILESASTNQTSMYLCASSRNEKLFFGSGTQLSVL.